These 25 T cell receptor beta chains were sequenced from one sample in a study of beta chain features in type 1 diabetes. General study results and limits: TCRB CDR3s were moderately but significantly shorter in Type 1 diabetes patients in all four CD4+ subsets.

The antigens for these receptors are not known. All of the isolated RNA was reverse transcribed, so expressed TCRB transcripts were sequenced. Produced via immunoSEQ multiplex PCR; TCRdb's table is partial and in-frame only. Here the sample spans under 300,000 clones, roughly 14% being singletons. The sequenced sample was naive CD4+ T cells from blood. The receptor source for this set is a young man with type 1 diabetes.

V gene TRBV7-8 combines with J gene TRBJ2-5, with D hard to call. V gave up 1 base and J gave up 5 bases, with 8 bases separating them. CDR1 is SGHVS and CDR2 is FQNEAQ in the germline V gene. The CDR3 length is 13 residues. In nucleotides, the CDR3 is TGTGCCAGCAGCTTAGTGGTACGGGAGACCCAGTACTTC. Translated: CASSLVVRETQYF.

The chain has TRBV4-1 and TRBJ2-2; TRBD2 aligns across 8 bases. CDR1 and CDR2 (germline): MGHRA, YSYEKL. Trimming cost V 3 bases and J 9 bases; bases outside gene matches: 12. The CDR3 length is 16 residues. The CDR3 loop is CASSQVGTSNSRELFF. CDR3 DNA: TGCGCCAGCAGCCAGGTCGGGACTAGTAACTCCCGGGAGCTGTTTTTT.

This clone showed up just a few times. The rearrangement joins TRBV9 to TRBJ2-5; 10 bases are a match to TRBD2. The J segment lost 1 base and the V segment lost 0 bases, leaving 3 bases of the junction unmatched. The CDR3 is 16 amino acids. Germline CDR1 reads SGDLS; CDR2 reads YYNGEE. CDR3 DNA: TGTGCCAGCAGCGTAGGTAGCGGGGGGCCCCAAGAGACCCAGTACTTC. Encoded protein: CASSVGSGGPQETQYF.

This clone has only a few counts. The rearrangement links TRBV30 to TRBJ2-1; 13 bases are shared with TRBD2. The CDR3 extends over 17 amino acids. Germline loops: CDR1 GTSNPN, CDR2 SVGIG (reference sequence). Trimming removed 0 bases from V and 4 bases from J; junction bases left unmatched: 6. The CDR3 nucleotides read TGTGCCTGGAGTGTTTTTCGGACTAGCGGGAGTTACAATGAGCAGTTCTTC. This encodes CAWSVFRTSGSYNEQFF.

The chain employs TRBV6-5 and TRBJ2-4, with 7 bases aligning to TRBD2. There are 16 residues in the CDR3. In germline, CDR1 is MNHEY, CDR2 SVGAGI. The V and J ends lost 2 bases and 0 bases, in that order; junction bases with no gene match: 4. The CDR3 DNA sequence: TGTGCCAGCAGTTACGGGGGGGACTCAGCCAAAAACATTCAGTACTTC. Its translation is CASSYGGDSAKNIQYF.

This clone was picked up a small number of times. The genes are TRBV21-1 and TRBJ1-2. TRBV21-1 is designated a pseudogene. This CDR3 is 16 amino acids long. The CDR3 sequence: CASILGESQLDYGYTF. The CDR3 nucleotides read TGTGCCAGCATTCTTGGTGAAAGTCAATTAGACTATGGCTACACCTTC.

The J gene is TRBJ2-7, the V gene TRBV2; 12 bases are a match to TRBD2. Per the germline V gene, CDR1 is SNHLY and CDR2 is FYNNEI. This CDR3 is built from 15 residues. Trimming took 6 bases from V and 0 from J; bases not matched to a gene: 3. CDR3: CASRETSGGSYEQYF. The CDR3 nucleotides read TGTGCCAGCAGAGAGACTAGCGGGGGCTCCTACGAGCAGTACTTC.

The chain is built from TRBV5-4 and TRBJ2-2; possibly TRBD1 for D (6 bases). The V gene lost 4 bases and the J gene lost 0 bases, with 10 bases spanning the gap. The CDR3 loop spans 15 amino acids. Per the germline V gene, CDR1 is SGHNT and CDR2 is YYREEE (reference sequence). CDR3: CASSPGTPNTGELFF. The DNA for the CDR3 is TGTGCCAGCAGCCCCGGGACACCGAACACCGGGGAGCTGTTTTTT.

This clone was counted between two and nine times. Other nucleotide sequences in the sample specify the same CDR3. The chain links TRBV30 to TRBJ2-7, with 8 bases matching TRBD2. The CDR3 length is 11 residues. Trimming took 4 bases from V and 4 from J; bases not matched to a gene: 0. CDR1 and CDR2 from the germline V gene are GTSNPN and SVGIG (reference sequence). CDR3 bases: TGTGCCTGGACTAGCGGGTACGAGCAGTACTTC. Protein product: CAWTSGYEQYF.

In this sample, this clone turned up a few times. The chain is built from TRBV30 and TRBJ1-5; tentatively, D is TRBD1 (5 bases). Trimming cost V 1 base and J 4 bases, with 8 bases left between them. The CDR3 has 13 residues. Germline V gene data show CDR1 as GTSNPN and CDR2 as SVGIG (reference sequence). The CDR3 coding sequence is TGTGCCTGGAGTGCCCAGGGAAATCAGCCCCAGCATTTT. Encoded protein: CAWSAQGNQPQHF.

The chain recombines TRBV25-1 with TRBJ2-3, with 10 bases that match TRBD1. The CDR3 covers 15 residues. Germline V CDR1 and CDR2: MGHDK, SYGVNS. J lost 1 base, V lost 6 bases, and 4 bases had no gene match. The CDR3 here is CASSIGTGGTDTQYF. For the CDR3, the DNA is TGTGCCAGCAGCATAGGGACAGGGGGCACAGATACGCAGTATTTT.

This clone was observed a few times. V and J are TRBV30 and TRBJ1-3; 10 bases align to TRBD1. The germline gives CDR1 GTSNPN, CDR2 SVGIG (reference sequence). V trimming: 3 bases; J trimming: 2 bases; junction bases outside the gene matches: 1. The CDR3 has 14 residues. The CDR3 DNA sequence: TGTGCCTGGAGAGGACAGGGGGCTGGAAACACCATATATTTT. Encoded protein: CAWRGQGAGNTIYF.

This clone showed up just a few times. The V and J genes are TRBV11-3 and TRBJ2-4, with a weak D call TRBD1 (7 bases). Germline V gene sequence: CDR1 SGHNT, CDR2 YENEEA. This CDR3 contains 16 residues. Trimming cost V 5 bases and J 5 bases, with 19 bases left between them. The CDR3 is CASSAPGGFPQNIQYF. DNA of the CDR3: TGTGCCAGCAGCGCCCCAGGGGGGTTTCCCCAAAACATTCAGTACTTC.

This clone was counted between two and nine times. The V call is TRBV11-2, the J call TRBJ1-2; D is unresolved. CDR1 and CDR2 (germline): SGHAT, FQNNGV. This CDR3 is 14 amino acids long. V gave up 0 bases and J gave up 2 bases, with 7 bases separating them. In DNA, the CDR3 is TGTGCCAGCAGCTTAGATTGGCAGAACTATGGCTACACCTTC. Protein sequence: CASSLDWQNYGYTF.

This clone was seen a few times. V gene TRBV30 combines with J gene TRBJ1-1; TRBD1 is a possible D gene (6 bases). There are 13 residues in the CDR3. Trimming pared 2 bases from V and 1 base from J, leaving 8 bases between. Looked up from germline, CDR1 is GTSNPN and CDR2 is SVGIG (reference sequence). Written as DNA, the CDR3 is TGTGCCTGGAGTAACAGGGCGAACACTGAAGCTTTCTTT. It specifies CAWSNRANTEAFF.

The CDR3: CASSQVGGDLWETQYF. CDR3 bases: TGTGCCAGCAGCCAAGTCGGAGGAGATCTATGGGAGACCCAGTACTTC. The chain combines TRBV4-2 with TRBJ2-5; TRBD2 is a possible D gene (5 bases). The CDR3 spans 16 residues. The V end lost 1 base, the J end lost 5 bases, and 17 bases lay between the germline ends. Germline CDR1 LGHNA, CDR2 YNFKEQ.

This chain joins TRBV5-1 and TRBJ2-1, with 10 positions matching TRBD2. J was trimmed by 7 bases and V by 5 bases; bases with no gene match: 3. This CDR3 is built from 13 residues. Germline-derived CDR1 and CDR2 are SGHRS and YFSETQ. In DNA form, the CDR3 reads TGCGCCAGCAGTATTAGCGGGAGGAATGAGCAGTTCTTC. Translation gives CASSISGRNEQFF. The full variable domain, with the rest looked up from reference TRBV5-1 and TRBJ2-1, is KAGVTQTPRYLIKTRGQQVTLSCSPISGHRSVSWYQQTPGQGLQFLFEYFSETQRNKGNFPGRFSGRQFSNSRSEMNVSTLELGDSALYLCASSISGRNEQFFGPGTRLTVL.

This clone is a singleton in its sample. V gene TRBV6-5 combines with J gene TRBJ1-5; 8 nucleotides align to TRBD1. The CDR3 covers 14 residues. CDR1 and CDR2 (germline): MNHEY, SVGAGI. The V gene end was trimmed by 5 bases and the J gene end by 8 bases; junction bases not matched to a gene: 8. The CDR3 spells CASSGQGLGEPQHF. The CDR3 coding sequence is TGTGCCAGCAGTGGACAGGGCCTGGGGGAGCCCCAGCATTTT.

The V call is TRBV23-1, the J call TRBJ2-1, with 9 bases lining up with TRBD2. TRBV23-1 is recorded as an ORF, its role being uncertain. J was trimmed by 7 bases and V by 7 bases; bases with no gene match: 8. This CDR3 is built from 14 residues. CDR3 sequence: CASTPGTSINEQFF. CDR3 in DNA: TGCGCCAGCACCCCCGGGACTAGCATTAATGAGCAGTTCTTC.

The chain employs TRBV30 and TRBJ2-5, with 7 bases that match TRBD2. CDR1 GTSNPN and CDR2 SVGIG come from the germline V gene (reference sequence). There are 15 residues in the CDR3. V gave up 2 bases and J gave up 2 bases; unmatched junction bases: 8. The CDR3 loop reads CAWSITSAPQETQYF. As DNA, the CDR3 is TGTGCCTGGAGTATTACTAGCGCCCCACAAGAGACCCAGTACTTC.

The chain couples TRBV6-6 to TRBJ2-1; the match to TRBD2 covers 13 bases. Germline CDR1 reads MNHNY; CDR2 reads SVGAGI (reference sequence). The CDR3 runs to 14 residues. The junction had 3 bases not matched to a gene; V was cut back by 6 bases and J by 7 bases. CDR3: CASSRTSGSNEQFF. The CDR3 DNA reads as TGTGCCAGCAGCCGGACTAGCGGGAGTAATGAGCAGTTCTTC.

This clone was counted only a few times. The rearrangement links TRBV7-2 to TRBJ1-1, with no clear D. V was cut by 5 bases and J by 3 bases, with 10 bases left in between. CDR3 size: 13 residues. CDR1 is SGHTA, CDR2 FQGNSA, per germline. CDR3 bases: TGTGCCAGCAGCGGAGACCGGGACACTGAAGCTTTCTTT. Amino acid sequence: CASSGDRDTEAFF.

This clone was observed a handful of times. The chain employs TRBV11-2 and TRBJ2-1; D possibly corresponds to TRBD2 (7 bases). The germline gives CDR1 SGHAT, CDR2 FQNNGV. The V gene lost 5 bases and the J gene lost 10 bases, with 15 bases spanning the gap. This CDR3 comprises 13 residues. The CDR3 spells CASSPGEGGEQFF. The CDR3 DNA reads TGTGCCAGCAGCCCCGGGGAGGGGGGGGAGCAGTTCTTC.

J is TRBJ2-7 and V is TRBV5-1; 10 nucleotides agree with TRBD1. The CDR3 totals 15 residues. V was pared by 9 bases and J by 5 bases, with 14 bases of the junction left unmatched. CDR1 and CDR2 (germline): SGHRS, YFSETQ. CDR3 in amino acids: CATTPGGQGSDEQYF. The CDR3 bases are TGCGCCACCACACCGGGGGGACAGGGGTCCGACGAGCAGTACTTC.

J is TRBJ1-1 and V is TRBV7-9; D is perhaps TRBD1 (6 bases). Looked up from germline, CDR1 is SEHNR and CDR2 is FQNEAQ (reference sequence). This CDR3 contains 12 residues. With 8 bases removed from V and 1 base from J, the gap between germline ends came to 8 bases. In DNA form, the CDR3 reads TGTGCCAGCTTACAGGGGAACACTGAAGCTTTCTTT. It yields the protein CASLQGNTEAFF.